Below, 5 T cell receptor beta chains from the same sample are listed, as sequenced in a study of blood T cell repertoires in COVID-19. The protocol was immunoSEQ multiplex PCR, while the TCRdb copy is restricted to in-frame clones and leaves out a portion. The table includes about 130,000 clones, approximately 80% detected once. Sequencing was done on a sample of PBMCs or T cells enriched from blood (not recorded which). These receptors all stem from a woman in her forties or fifties who had recovered from COVID-19.

This chain joins TRBV3-1 (or the pseudogene TRBV3-2) and TRBJ2-7; no reliable D call. The CDR3 consists of 12 residues. V gave up 0 bases and J gave up 7 bases, with 7 bases separating them. Germline CDR1 reads LGHDT; CDR2 reads YNNKEL (reference sequence). For the CDR3, the DNA is TGTGCCAGCAGCCAAGAGCCAGATGAGCAGTACTTC. Translated: CASSQEPDEQYF.

The chain combines TRBV2 with TRBJ1-4; D call uncertain. Trimming took 1 base from V and 8 from J, leaving 8 bases between them. Germline-derived CDR1 and CDR2 are SNHLY and FYNNEI. The CDR3 runs to 13 residues. This CDR3 is CASSEDSGEKLFF. The CDR3, as DNA: TGTGCCAGCAGTGAAGATTCGGGGGAAAAACTGTTTTTT.

V is TRBV5-4 and J is TRBJ1-1; D remains unclear. The CDR3 is 14 amino acids. The germline V and J ends were trimmed by 2 bases and 3 bases, with 11 bases remaining between them. Looked up from germline, CDR1 is SGHNT and CDR2 is YYREEE (reference sequence). CDR3 sequence reads: CASSLLSGDTEAFF. The CDR3 bases are TGTGCCAGCAGCTTATTGAGCGGCGACACTGAAGCTTTCTTT.

The chain couples TRBV2 to TRBJ2-3; D perhaps matches TRBD2 (6 bases). V dropped 8 bases and J dropped 6 bases, with 12 bases sitting between them. Germline CDR1 is SNHLY and CDR2 is FYNNEI. The CDR3 has 12 amino acids. For the CDR3, the DNA is TGTGCCAGCGGGGGGTCGGGGGATACGCAGTATTTT. It translates to CASGGSGDTQYF.

The genes are TRBV20-1 and TRBJ2-1; 7 positions match TRBD1. Trimming at V came to 5 bases and at J to 2 bases, leaving 6 bases not matched to a gene. CDR1 and CDR2 (germline): DFQATT, SNEGSKA (reference sequence). This CDR3 is built from 14 residues. This CDR3 reads CSACDRVAYNEQFF. As DNA, the CDR3 is TGCAGTGCTTGTGACAGGGTTGCCTACAATGAGCAGTTCTTC.